The TCR beta chain under discussion was sequenced for a study of OX40 agonist ivuxolimab in advanced cancers. Whole-study context: Patients in dose escalation had liver, melanoma, kidney or head and neck cancers.

CDR1 is SGHRS and CDR2 is YFSETQ in the germline V gene. The CDR3 length is 15 residues. Germline trimming cut 3 bases from V and 3 bases from J; bases unmatched to any gene: 9. Profiled with immunoSEQ multiplex PCR; TCRdb holds only in-frame clones, not every one. The profile shows some 11,000 clones, about three quarters of them singletons. The receptor was derived from an adult with an advanced solid tumor such as melanoma, head and neck, liver or kidney cancer. This specimen was CD4+ or CD8+ T cells sorted from blood, taken in a trial of the OX40 agonist ivuxolimab. The J gene is TRBJ2-7, the V gene TRBV5-1, with TRBD1 matching over 7 bases. The CDR3 protein is CASSYGRGQNYEQYF. The CDR3 region has the DNA TGCGCCAGCAGCTATGGTCGGGGACAGAACTACGAGCAGTACTTC.